One and the same sample provided the 17 T cell receptor beta chains below, sequenced in a study of shared clonotypes between healthy human individuals. Terminally differentiated effector memory CD45RA+ cells were left out of the naive CD8 fraction, which was CD45RO-negative and positively selected for CCR7. Sequencing used immunoSEQ multiplex PCR; TCRdb keeps in-frame clones, though not all of them. The data hold about 2.1 million clones, with around 95% observed a single time. Source material: naive CD8+ T cells from PBMCs. The origin of the receptors is a man aged 18 to 29 in good health. Some clones in this sample may be carry-over from other donors' samples.

Regarding this clone: Other DNA sequences in this sample translate to the same CDR3. V gene TRBV19 combines with J gene TRBJ2-7; D gene ambiguous. V was pared by 2 bases and J by 0 bases, with 8 bases between. The germline gives CDR1 LNHDA, CDR2 SQIVND (reference sequence). The CDR3 contains 14 residues. CDR3 in DNA: TGTGCCAGTAGTATAATCGGCGGCTCCTACGAGCAGTACTTC. Its protein product is CASSIIGGSYEQYF.

The chain joins TRBV27 to TRBJ2-1; D remains unclear. Germline V gives CDR1 MNHEY, CDR2 SMNVEV (reference sequence). This CDR3 has 12 amino acids. With 8 bases removed from V and 1 base from J, the gap between germline ends came to 6 bases. The CDR3 loop reads CASETSYNEQFF. CDR3 in DNA: TGTGCCAGCGAAACATCCTACAATGAGCAGTTCTTC.

The count of this clone is one. The chain's CDR3 is CASNIVPSGANVLTF. CDR3 DNA sequence: TGTGCCAGCAACATCGTCCCCTCTGGGGCCAACGTCCTGACTTTC. V is TRBV7-9 and J is TRBJ2-6, with no clear D. The CDR3 is made up of 15 amino acids. V lost 7 bases to trimming and J lost 0 bases, with 10 bases between them. Germline assignment: CDR1 SEHNR and CDR2 FQNEAQ (reference sequence).

The rearrangement joins TRBV5-6 to TRBJ2-7; D not resolved. CDR1 and CDR2 from the germline V gene are SGHDT and YYEEEE. The germline V and J ends were trimmed by 4 bases and 3 bases, with 5 bases remaining between them. The CDR3 is made up of 11 amino acids. CDR3 sequence: CASSTLYEQYF. DNA for the CDR3: TGTGCCAGCAGCACCCTCTACGAGCAGTACTTC.

The rearrangement joins TRBV6-1 to TRBJ2-1; D is undetermined. The CDR3 length is 14 residues. V dropped 0 bases and J dropped 0 bases, with 3 bases sitting between them. From germline, CDR1 is MNHNS and CDR2 SASEGT. The CDR3 loop reads CASSEAVSYNEQFF. DNA of the CDR3: TGTGCCAGCAGTGAAGCGGTCTCCTACAATGAGCAGTTCTTC.

The chain is built from TRBV9 and TRBJ2-3; 8 bases are a match to TRBD2. Trimming removed 3 bases from V and 2 bases from J; junction bases left unmatched: 8. Germline V gene data show CDR1 as SGDLS and CDR2 as YYNGEE. The CDR3 consists of 16 residues. In DNA form, the CDR3 reads TGTGCCAGCAGCGCCGGGGGCGGGGGGCCCACAGATACGCAGTATTTT. Translating gives CASSAGGGGPTDTQYF.

This chain uses TRBV27 with TRBJ2-1, with D possibly being TRBD1 (6 bases). Germline V CDR1 and CDR2: MNHEY, SMNVEV (reference sequence). Trimming pared 2 bases from V and 4 bases from J, leaving 12 bases between. This CDR3 region has 15 residues. CDR3 residues: CASSLGQNAYNEQFF. The CDR3 DNA sequence: TGTGCCAGCAGTTTAGGACAGAACGCTTACAATGAGCAGTTCTTC.

This clone was detected only a few times. J is TRBJ2-7 and V is TRBV10-3; D is unresolved. Germline V gene sequence: CDR1 ENHRY, CDR2 SYGVKD. V lost 8 bases and J lost 1, with 12 bases in between. The CDR3 covers 13 residues. CDR3 amino acids: CAILKADSYEQYF. DNA of the CDR3: TGTGCCATCCTTAAAGCCGATTCCTACGAGCAGTACTTC.

The chain joins TRBV9 to TRBJ2-6; TRBD1 matches 7 bases. Germline loops: CDR1 SGDLS, CDR2 YYNGEE. Unmatched junction bases numbered 13, after V lost 4 bases and J lost 0 bases. This CDR3 is built from 19 residues. The CDR3 spells CASSHPGPTGDSGANVLTF. CDR3 in DNA: TGTGCCAGCAGCCACCCTGGCCCCACAGGGGACTCTGGGGCCAACGTCCTGACTTTC.

This chain connects TRBV11-2 to TRBJ1-1; D is possibly TRBD1 (5 bases). The ends were cut back, 3 bases at V and 6 bases at J, with 20 bases in the middle. Per the germline V gene, CDR1 is SGHAT and CDR2 is FQNNGV. This CDR3 comprises 16 residues. The CDR3 DNA follows: TGTGCCAGCAGCTTGACTACCGGGACTATAAACCCTGAAGCTTTCTTT. Its translation: CASSLTTGTINPEAFF.

The gene calls are TRBV7-2 and TRBJ2-1, with TRBD2 matching 8 bases. This CDR3 is built from 13 residues. The V gene end was trimmed by 4 bases and the J gene end by 5 bases; junction bases not matched to a gene: 1. Looked up from germline, CDR1 is SGHTA and CDR2 is FQGNSA. The CDR3 spells CASSSGLDNEQFF. CDR3 DNA: TGTGCCAGCAGCTCGGGACTAGACAATGAGCAGTTCTTC. The whole variable domain, filled in from reference TRBV7-2 and TRBJ2-1, reads GAGVSQSPSNKVTEKGKDVELRCDPISGHTALYWYRQSLGQGLEFLIYFQGNSAPDKSGLPSDRFSAERTGGSVSTLTIQRTQQEDSAVYLCASSSGLDNEQFFGPGTRLTVL.

This clone was recorded only once. The chain employs TRBV27 and TRBJ1-5, with unresolved D. The CDR3 totals 15 residues. Germline V gene lookup returns CDR1 MNHEY and CDR2 SMNVEV (reference sequence). V lost 1 base, J lost 4 bases, and 11 bases lay in between. The CDR3 DNA sequence: TGTGCCAGCAGTTTATTCGGGATTGGGAATCAGCCCCAGCATTTT. It specifies CASSLFGIGNQPQHF.

Here the CDR3 DNA reads TGTGCCAGCAGCCCAAGGACTAGATTTGCCGGGGAGCTGTTTTTT. Translation gives CASSPRTRFAGELFF. The V gene is TRBV5-6, the J gene TRBJ2-2; 7 nucleotides line up with TRBD2. V lost 4 bases, J lost 6 bases, and 9 bases stayed unmatched. The CDR3 is 15 amino acids. CDR1 is SGHDT, CDR2 YYEEEE, per germline.

The chain carries TRBV27 and TRBJ2-3; no clear D. Per germline, CDR1 MNHEY and CDR2 SMNVEV (reference sequence). This CDR3 is 10 amino acids long. Trimming cost V 11 bases and J 0 bases, with 3 bases left between them. This CDR3 reads CAPSTDTQYF. DNA for the CDR3: TGTGCCCCTAGCACAGATACGCAGTATTTT.

This sequence joins TRBV6-1 and TRBJ2-7; a possible D gene is TRBD2 (6 bases). Trimming pared 3 bases from V and 0 bases from J, leaving 15 bases between. The V gene's germline CDR1 is MNHNS and CDR2 SASEGT. CDR3 length: 16 amino acids. The chain's CDR3 is CASSDRTIWSSYEQYF. The CDR3 coding sequence is TGTGCCAGCAGTGATAGGACTATTTGGTCCTCCTACGAGCAGTACTTC.

The chain has TRBV19 and TRBJ1-1; D remains ambiguous. Germline V CDR1 and CDR2: LNHDA, SQIVND (reference sequence). Trimming pared 3 bases from V and 0 bases from J, leaving 11 bases between. The CDR3 runs 15 residues. This CDR3 reads CASSMARHMNTEAFF. CDR3 nucleotide sequence: TGTGCCAGTAGTATGGCCCGGCACATGAACACTGAAGCTTTCTTT.

The chain couples TRBV4-1 to TRBJ2-1, with TRBD1 as a possible D gene (5 bases). Trimming cost V 4 bases and J 8 bases, with 15 bases left between them. Germline V lookup: CDR1 MGHRA, CDR2 YSYEKL. CDR3 length: 14 amino acids. CDR3 DNA: TGCGCCAGCAGCCTACCTGGCAGGGCCCATGAGCAGTTCTTC. As protein: CASSLPGRAHEQFF.